Listed here are 15 T cell receptor beta chains from one sample, sequenced in a study of cytomegalovirus exposure and HLA in healthy donors. In the PCR, 60 Vbeta and 13 Jbeta primers were used. The assay was immunoSEQ multiplex PCR, and TCRdb's table has in-frame clones only and misses some. The repertoire has 120,000 or so clones, about 79% of them found once; the top ten carry more than 2.5%. Sequencing used PBMCs. The receptors were sampled from a woman between 50 and 59 years old in good health and CMV-seronegative.

This clone was seen a handful of times. The CDR3 DNA is TGTGCCAGCAGCTCCCGGGACAGGGACCACGAGCAGTACTTC. Translated: CASSSRDRDHEQYF. The V call is TRBV11-1, the J call TRBJ2-7, with 9 bases that match TRBD1. V dropped 4 bases and J dropped 5; count of bases not matched to a gene: 6. The CDR3 contains 14 residues. Germline V gives CDR1 SGHAT, CDR2 FQDESV (reference sequence).

The chain carries TRBV6-5 and TRBJ2-7; D is possibly TRBD1 (6 bases). This CDR3 spans 14 amino acids. Germline V gene sequence: CDR1 MNHEY, CDR2 SVGAGI. Deletions cut 6 bases from V and 3 bases from J, with 15 bases between. Here the CDR3 reads CASRRSGHSYEQYF. The CDR3 region has the DNA TGTGCCAGCAGGCGCTCGGGACACAGCTACGAGCAGTACTTC.

This chain joins TRBV7-9 and TRBJ2-3; TRBD1 matches 7 bases. CDR3 size: 15 residues. After removal of 3 bases from V and 1 base from J, the junction contained 4 bases not matched to a gene. Germline values: CDR1 SEHNR, CDR2 FQNEAQ (reference sequence). The DNA of the CDR3 is TGTGCCAGCAGCTTTAGGACAGGAGGCACAGATACGCAGTATTTT. This codes for CASSFRTGGTDTQYF.

V and J are TRBV7-2 and TRBJ2-5, with 7 bases identical to TRBD2. The DNA end favors TRBJ2-7, so the J call may be wrong. The germline gives CDR1 SGHTA, CDR2 FQGNSA. The CDR3 loop spans 15 amino acids. CDR3 sequence reads: CASSLQAGSSYEQYF. The CDR3 DNA sequence: TGTGCCAGCAGCTTACAAGCGGGAAGCTCCTACGAGCAGTACTTC.

J is TRBJ2-1 and V is TRBV2; 10 bases map to TRBD1. V trimming: 6 bases; J trimming: 3 bases; junction bases outside the gene matches: 5. Germline V gene data show CDR1 as SNHLY and CDR2 as FYNNEI. CDR3 length equals 15 residues. In nucleotides, the CDR3 is TGTGCCAGCAGAACTGACAGGGGGCGCTACAATGAGCAGTTCTTC. It specifies CASRTDRGRYNEQFF. The variable domain in full, with the rest retrieved from reference TRBV2 and TRBJ2-1, is EPEVTQTPSHQVTQMGQEVILRCVPISNHLYFYWYRQILGQKVEFLVSFYNNEISEKSEIFDDQFSVERPDGSNFTLKIRSTKLEDSAMYFCASRTDRGRYNEQFFGPGTRLTVL.

The chain combines TRBV11-3 with TRBJ2-7, with a possible D match to TRBD1 (5 bases). V was shortened by 0 bases and J by 3 bases, with 12 bases between the two germline ends. Germline V gene lookup returns CDR1 SGHNT and CDR2 YENEEA. CDR3 size: 15 residues. CDR3 DNA sequence: TGTGCCAGCAGCTTAGATTCGGCTAGGGGCTACGAGCAGTACTTC. It specifies CASSLDSARGYEQYF.

V is TRBV6-4 and J is TRBJ1-4; D call uncertain. The CDR3 extends over 15 amino acids. V was trimmed by 3 bases and J by 5 bases, leaving 13 bases between them. Germline lookup yields CDR1 MRHNA and CDR2 SNTAGT. CDR3 protein: CASSEWRANNEKLFF. The CDR3 DNA follows: TGTGCCAGCAGTGAATGGAGGGCAAACAATGAAAAACTGTTTTTT.

This clone was found a few times. The J gene is TRBJ2-7, the V gene TRBV19, with TRBD1 identical over 7 bases. V trimming: 7 bases; J trimming: 4 bases; junction bases outside the gene matches: 10. The CDR3 spans 14 residues. CDR1 is LNHDA and CDR2 is SQIVND in the germline V gene (reference sequence). Here the CDR3 reads CASTPSGQDYEQYF. The CDR3 coding sequence is TGTGCCAGTACCCCCTCCGGACAGGATTACGAGCAGTACTTC. The full variable domain, in which reference TRBV19 and TRBJ2-7 provide the parts outside the CDR3, is DGGITQSPKYLFRKEGQNVTLSCEQNLNHDAMYWYRQDPGQGLRLIYYSQIVNDFQKGDIAEGYSVSREKKESFPLTVTSAQKNPTAFYLCASTPSGQDYEQYFGPGTRLTVT.

Only a few counts were recorded for this clone. J is TRBJ2-3 and V is TRBV6-1; TRBD1 agrees at 7 bases. CDR3 size: 13 residues. The junction had 5 bases not matched to a gene; V was cut back by 5 bases and J by 6 bases. The germline gives CDR1 MNHNS, CDR2 SASEGT. CDR3 protein: CASSYTGEDTQYF. CDR3 DNA: TGTGCCAGCAGTTATACAGGGGAGGATACGCAGTATTTT.

This clone has just one count. The V call is TRBV7-6, the J call TRBJ2-1; D perhaps matches TRBD2 (5 bases). The CDR3 is 14 amino acids. The V gene's germline CDR1 is SGHVS and CDR2 FNYEAQ. The V and J ends lost 3 bases and 4 bases respectively, with 10 bases between them. DNA of the CDR3: TGTGCCAGCAGCTTGGTCGGAGGTTACAATGAGCAGTTCTTC. It specifies CASSLVGGYNEQFF.

The chain carries TRBV19 and TRBJ1-2, with D possibly TRBD1 on 5 matching bases. This CDR3 has 16 residues. Trimming pared 7 bases from V and 0 bases from J, leaving 18 bases between. Germline V gene lookup returns CDR1 LNHDA and CDR2 SQIVND (reference sequence). As DNA, the CDR3 is TGTGCCAGTACCCCGGATCCCGGGGGTACTAACTATGGCTACACCTTC. It yields the protein CASTPDPGGTNYGYTF.

In its sample, this clone was seen once. This rearrangement joins TRBV7-3 to TRBJ2-7; perhaps TRBD2 as D (5 bases). Per the germline V gene, CDR1 is SGHTA and CDR2 is FQGTGA. V lost 1 base and J lost 4, with 8 bases in between. This CDR3 contains 13 residues. The CDR3 bases are TGTGCCAGCAGCTTAAGCCGGGGTTACGAGCAGTACTTC. It encodes CASSLSRGYEQYF. The variable domain in full, completed from reference TRBV7-3 and TRBJ2-7, reads GAGVSQTPSNKVTEKGKYVELRCDPISGHTALYWYRQSLGQGPEFLIYFQGTGAADDSGLPNDRFFAVRPEGSVSTLKIQRTERGDSAVYLCASSLSRGYEQYFGPGTRLTVT.

The chain joins TRBV5-8 to TRBJ2-5; 7 bases are a match to TRBD1. This CDR3 contains 15 residues. Trimming removed 4 bases from V and 5 bases from J; junction bases left unmatched: 11. CDR1 SGHTS and CDR2 YDEGEE come from the germline V gene. DNA for the CDR3: TGTGCCAGCAGCCCGGACAAGGCCAGGGGGGAGACCCAGTACTTC. Translating gives CASSPDKARGETQYF.

This clone was detected once. This rearrangement joins TRBV12-5 to TRBJ2-7; TRBD2 matches 8 bases. Per the germline V gene, CDR1 is LGHNT and CDR2 is FRNRAP. V lost 1 base and J lost 4; bases outside the gene matches: 3. This CDR3 comprises 14 residues. DNA of the CDR3: TGTGCTAGTGGTTTGGGAGCGGGAGTTTACGAGCAGTACTTC. Translation gives CASGLGAGVYEQYF.

The CDR3 protein is CASSLTGGYTF. The CDR3 nucleotides are TGTGCCAGCAGCTTGACTGGAGGCTACACCTTC. The chain combines TRBV7-8 with TRBJ1-2; no firm D call. Germline CDR1 reads SGHVS; CDR2 reads FQNEAQ. The CDR3 length is 11 residues. The V end lost 3 bases, the J end lost 8 bases, and 7 bases lay between the germline ends. The whole variable domain, filled in from reference TRBV7-8 and TRBJ1-2, reads GAGVSQSPRYKVAKRGQDVALRCDPISGHVSLFWYQQALGQGPEFLTYFQNEAQLDKSGLPSDRFFAERPEGSVSTLKIQRTQQEDSAVYLCASSLTGGYTFGSGTRLTVV.